Presented here are 19 T cell receptor beta chains from one specimen sequenced in a study of shared clonotypes between healthy human individuals. Sequencing used immunoSEQ multiplex PCR; TCRdb keeps in-frame clones, though not all of them. The profile covers some 1.1 million clones, with 60% to 80% appearing a single time and approximately 0.95% taken by the ten largest. Sequenced sample: memory CD4+ T cells from PBMCs. Stated subset: CD45RA-negative fraction. These receptor sequences come from a man younger than 30 in good health. Some clones in this sample may be carry-over from other donors' samples.

The chain couples TRBV7-2 to TRBJ1-2; 8 positions agree with TRBD1. Unmatched junction bases numbered 5, after V lost 6 bases and J lost 5 bases. The germline CDR1 and CDR2 sequences are SGHTA and FQGNSA. The CDR3 contains 13 residues. The CDR3 spells CASSRTGPYGYTF. For the CDR3, the DNA is TGTGCCAGCAGTCGGACAGGGCCTTATGGCTACACCTTC.

The chain combines TRBV7-2 with TRBJ2-7, with unresolved D. Germline CDR1 SGHTA, CDR2 FQGNSA. Trimming left V 1 base short and J 6 bases short, with 7 bases between. CDR3 size: 12 residues. CDR3 residues: CASSLVLSEQYF. The CDR3 DNA reads TGTGCCAGCAGCTTAGTCCTCAGCGAGCAGTACTTC.

V is TRBV28 and J is TRBJ1-3, with D perhaps matching TRBD1 (5 bases). Germline V gene data show CDR1 as MDHEN and CDR2 as SYDVKM. V dropped 7 bases and J dropped 0 bases, with 16 bases sitting between them. This CDR3 has 16 residues. The CDR3 DNA is TGTGCCAGCATCGAGGGAGGGGCTGTCTCTGGAAACACCATATATTTT. This encodes CASIEGGAVSGNTIYF.

Written as DNA, the CDR3 is TGTGCCAGCAGCTTAGTTGGTCAGGGCAAACTGTTTTTT. This sequence encodes CASSLVGQGKLFF. The chain joins TRBV7-9 to TRBJ1-4; D might be TRBD1 (5 bases). V was trimmed by 1 base and J by 11 bases, leaving 11 bases between them. CDR3 size: 13 residues. CDR1 and CDR2 from the germline V gene are SEHNR and FQNEAQ (reference sequence).

On this clone: One base away lies a much larger clone, so this may be a sequencing read error. At the DNA level, this CDR3 is encoded by other sequences in the same sample as well. CDR3 DNA: TGTGCCAGCAGTTACAGGGACTATGGCTACACCTTC. It translates to CASSYRDYGYTF. The rearrangement uses TRBV6-5 and TRBJ1-2, with D uncertain. Germline CDR1 reads MNHEY; CDR2 reads SVGAGI. CDR3 length equals 12 residues. V was pared by 2 bases and J by 3 bases, with 4 bases between.

V and J are TRBV19 and TRBJ2-3, with 9 nucleotides matching TRBD1. Germline CDR1 reads LNHDA; CDR2 reads SQIVND (reference sequence). V dropped 5 bases and J dropped 5; count of bases not matched to a gene: 11. This CDR3 contains 16 residues. This CDR3 reads CASSPRTGESGDTQYF. DNA for the CDR3: TGTGCCAGTAGTCCCCGGACAGGGGAGTCCGGAGATACGCAGTATTTT.

The gene calls are TRBV6-6 and TRBJ2-1; tentatively, D is TRBD1 or TRBD2 (5 bases each). V was clipped by 6 bases and J by 2 bases, with 11 bases between them. In germline, CDR1 is MNHNY, CDR2 SVGAGI (reference sequence). The CDR3 has 14 amino acids. As DNA, the CDR3 is TGTGCCAGCAGCCTACTAGGGGCCTACAATGAGCAGTTCTTC. It encodes CASSLLGAYNEQFF.

CDR3 sequence reads: CASSEALGQNYGYTF. The CDR3 DNA reads as TGTGCCAGCAGTGAAGCCCTCGGACAGAACTATGGCTACACCTTC. The chain has TRBV6-1 and TRBJ1-2, with D tentatively TRBD1 (6 bases). Between the trimmed V and J ends, which lost 0 bases and 2 bases, there was a span of 10 bases. CDR3 length: 15 residues. Germline CDR1 is MNHNS and CDR2 is SASEGT.

The chain joins TRBV2 to TRBJ2-6, with D possibly TRBD2 on 5 matching bases. Germline values: CDR1 SNHLY, CDR2 FYNNEI. CDR3 length: 15 residues. V shed 5 bases and J shed 0 bases, with 8 bases lying between them. This chain's CDR3 is CASSSGNSGANVLTF. CDR3 coding DNA: TGTGCCAGCAGTTCCGGGAACTCTGGGGCCAACGTCCTGACTTTC.

This chain links TRBV10-3 with TRBJ1-3; the match to TRBD1 covers 8 bases. The CDR3 has 15 amino acids. Germline-derived CDR1 and CDR2 are ENHRY and SYGVKD. V shed 3 bases and J 5 bases; nucleotides not matched to a gene: 6. In nucleotides, the CDR3 is TGTGCCATCAGTGAAGGAGGACAGGGTAGAAACACCATATATTTT. Translation gives CAISEGGQGRNTIYF.

This clone showed up just once. The genes are TRBV7-2 and TRBJ2-5, with 13 bases lining up with TRBD2. CDR1 and CDR2 from the germline V gene are SGHTA and FQGNSA. V lost 5 bases, J lost 5 bases, and 2 bases stayed unmatched. The length of the CDR3 is 14 residues. The CDR3 region is CASSKGLAGETQYF. The DNA of the CDR3 is TGTGCCAGCAGCAAGGGACTAGCGGGGGAGACCCAGTACTTC.

The chain joins TRBV5-1 to TRBJ2-1, with 7 bases fitting TRBD2. CDR3 length equals 15 residues. The trim removed 1 base at V and 1 base at J, leaving 2 bases unmatched. The germline CDR1 and CDR2 sequences are SGHRS and YFSETQ. The CDR3 DNA sequence: TGCGCCAGCAGCTTGTTGGGAGGGTCCTACAATGAGCAGTTCTTC. Amino acids: CASSLLGGSYNEQFF. The full variable domain, rest sourced from reference TRBV5-1 and TRBJ2-1, is KAGVTQTPRYLIKTRGQQVTLSCSPISGHRSVSWYQQTPGQGLQFLFEYFSETQRNKGNFPGRFSGRQFSNSRSEMNVSTLELGDSALYLCASSLLGGSYNEQFFGPGTRLTVL.

The V call is TRBV7-2, the J call TRBJ1-3; tentatively, D is TRBD1 (6 bases). Germline CDR1 is SGHTA and CDR2 is FQGNSA. V was shortened by 2 bases and J by 6 bases, with 20 bases between the two germline ends. The CDR3 contains 17 residues. The CDR3 nucleotides are TGTGCCAGCAGCTTACTACTGGGGGCTACCAGCCTAAACACCATATATTTT. Translating gives CASSLLLGATSLNTIYF.

Points on this clone: A much larger clone lies one base from this, so it may be a read error. The sample holds other DNA sequences that translate to the same CDR3. This CDR3 is CASSQGLGSYEQYF. In nucleotides, the CDR3 is TGCGCCAGCAGCCAAGGGCTGGGCTCCTACGAGCAGTACTTC. The chain recombines TRBV4-1 with TRBJ2-7, with D hard to call. The CDR3 totals 14 residues. V was shortened by 1 base and J by 0 bases, with 7 bases between the two germline ends. The germline gives CDR1 MGHRA, CDR2 YSYEKL.

Note on this clone: Other nucleotide sequences from this sample produce the same CDR3. The gene calls are TRBV7-9 and TRBJ1-1, with no clear D. V lost 5 bases and J 0 bases, leaving 7 bases between the germline ends. This CDR3 comprises 13 residues. Germline V lookup: CDR1 SEHNR, CDR2 FQNEAQ (reference sequence). CDR3 protein: CASSPEMNTEAFF. CDR3 bases: TGTGCCAGCAGCCCCGAAATGAACACTGAAGCTTTCTTT.

Points on this clone: At the DNA level, this CDR3 is encoded by other sequences in the same sample as well. The chain employs TRBV11-3 and TRBJ2-1; 9 nucleotides align to TRBD1. J lost 0 bases, V lost 5 bases, and 2 bases had no gene match. This CDR3 spans 15 amino acids. Germline V gene lookup returns CDR1 SGHNT and CDR2 YENEEA. The CDR3 protein is CASSPGQGSYNEQFF. CDR3 DNA sequence: TGTGCCAGCAGCCCGGGACAGGGCTCCTACAATGAGCAGTTCTTC.

The V gene is TRBV7-9, the J gene TRBJ2-7; D not certain. V was cut by 5 bases and J by 0 bases, with 14 bases left in between. Per the germline V gene, CDR1 is SEHNR and CDR2 is FQNEAQ (reference sequence). The length of the CDR3 is 15 residues. Here the CDR3 reads CASSPRRMFSYEQYF. CDR3 nucleotides: TGTGCCAGCAGCCCCCGACGGATGTTCTCCTACGAGCAGTACTTC.

The rearrangement links TRBV9 to TRBJ2-3, with TRBD1 as a possible D gene (6 bases). This CDR3 is 14 amino acids long. Germline V lookup: CDR1 SGDLS, CDR2 YYNGEE. V gave up 5 bases and J gave up 0 bases, with 10 bases separating them. The CDR3 is CASRDSSSTDTQYF. The CDR3 DNA reads as TGTGCCAGCAGGGACAGCAGTAGCACAGATACGCAGTATTTT.

V is TRBV7-8 and J is TRBJ2-1, with 14 nucleotides matching TRBD2. Germline V gives CDR1 SGHVS, CDR2 FQNEAQ. This CDR3 has 15 residues. V was pared by 3 bases and J by 6 bases, with 1 base of the junction left unmatched. CDR3 DNA sequence: TGTGCCAGCAGCTTCGGGACTAGCGGGAGCAATGAGCAGTTCTTC. The encoded protein is CASSFGTSGSNEQFF.